The 17 T cell receptor beta chains below were found in one sample sequenced in a study of T-cell reconstitution after alpha-beta-depleted transplantation in children. Preparing the TCRbeta library involved the use of unique molecular identifiers. TCRdb ran MiXCR on the PCR reads and lists one entry per CDR3 protein. The sample includes fewer than 95,000 distinct CDR3 sequences, 10% to 15% of them seen just once. The sample here was PBMCs from the stem cell graft donor, taken from the stem cell graft. The source is a human donor who donated a stem cell graft to a child with inherited bone marrow failure.

The table lists this clonotype with many counts. The chain links TRBV27 to TRBJ1-1; D perhaps matches TRBD1 (6 bases). This CDR3 is built from 14 residues. CDR1 and CDR2 from the germline V gene are MNHEY and SMNVEV (reference sequence). The V gene lost 5 bases and the J gene lost 4 bases, with 14 bases spanning the gap. The CDR3 region has the DNA TGTGCCAGCAGTCACGACAGGTTCGGCACTGAAGCTTTCTTT. This gives the protein CASSHDRFGTEAFF.

This clonotype was recorded at least ten times. The chain carries TRBV7-3 and TRBJ2-1; D is unresolved. With 1 base removed from V and 2 bases from J, the gap between germline ends came to 9 bases. The length of the CDR3 is 15 residues. The germline V gene has CDR1 SGHTA and CDR2 FQGTGA. The CDR3 region has the DNA TGTGCCAGCAGCTTAAGAGGCAAACCCTACAATGAGCAGTTCTTC. Translation: CASSLRGKPYNEQFF.

There are many counts of this clonotype. The gene calls are TRBV5-6 and TRBJ2-7; TRBD1 matches 7 bases. Germline CDR1 SGHDT, CDR2 YYEEEE. CDR3 size: 14 residues. Losses at the gene ends were 5 bases for V and 1 base for J; bases not matched to a gene: 6. The CDR3 is CASRRPGQSYEQYF. The CDR3 DNA reads TGTGCCAGCAGACGACCGGGACAGTCCTACGAGCAGTACTTC.

This clonotype has a count of ten or more. The junction shows a germline mismatch at one end, possibly a read error. V is TRBV24-1 and J is TRBJ2-7, with a weak D call TRBD1 (5 bases). CDR3 length equals 13 residues. Germline V gene sequence: CDR1 KGHDR, CDR2 SFDVKD. The CDR3 reads CATSGQGSYEQYF. In nucleotides, the CDR3 is TGTGCCACAAGTGGGCAGGGCTCCTACGAGCAGTACTTC.

The V gene is TRBV3-1, the J gene TRBJ2-2; 7 nucleotides match TRBD2. V shed 6 bases, J shed 5 bases, and the junction held 3 bases outside the gene matches. Germline lookup yields CDR1 LGHDT and CDR2 YNNKEL (reference sequence). The length of the CDR3 is 13 residues. In DNA, the CDR3 is TGTGCCAGCAGAATAGCGGGTACCGGGGAGCTGTTTTTT. Its protein is CASRIAGTGELFF.

This clonotype came up many times. This sequence joins TRBV29-1 and TRBJ2-4, with D maybe TRBD1 (5 bases). Germline V gene lookup returns CDR1 SQVTM and CDR2 ANQGSEA. V lost 6 bases and J 3 bases, leaving 12 bases between the germline ends. The CDR3 loop spans 13 amino acids. CDR3 protein: CSVLGVDKNIQYF. The CDR3 DNA follows: TGCAGCGTCCTAGGGGTAGACAAAAACATTCAGTACTTC.

This clonotype has a count of ten or more. The chain uses TRBV20-1 and TRBJ2-1; 8 bases are a match to TRBD2. CDR3 length equals 11 residues. V lost 6 bases to trimming and J lost 14 bases; unmatched junction nucleotides: 9. Per germline, CDR1 DFQATT and CDR2 SNEGSKA (reference sequence). The CDR3 DNA reads TGCAGTGCGACCGGGACTAGGCTTGAGTTCTTC. Residues: CSATGTRLEFF.

This clonotype was counted ten times or more. The J gene is TRBJ1-2, the V gene TRBV4-3; TRBD1 agrees at 9 bases. The trim removed 3 bases at V and 8 bases at J, leaving 7 bases unmatched. Germline CDR1 LGHNA, CDR2 YSLEER. The CDR3 is 14 residues long. The CDR3 bases are TGCGCCAGCAGCCACAGGACAGGGGCGTACGGCTACACCTTC. Its translation: CASSHRTGAYGYTF.

The table lists this clonotype with many counts. The J gene is TRBJ2-3, the V gene TRBV18, with D unclear. In germline, CDR1 is KGHSH, CDR2 LQKENI. There are 11 residues in the CDR3. Trimming cost V 7 bases and J 3 bases, with 5 bases left between them. The CDR3 coding sequence is TGTGCCAGCTATGAGACAGATACGCAGTATTTT. Translated, it gives CASYETDTQYF.

This clonotype turned up a few times. The chain links TRBV7-2 to TRBJ2-5; 8 nucleotides align to TRBD2. The CDR3 is 13 amino acids. The trim removed 5 bases at V and 6 bases at J, leaving 5 bases unmatched. The germline CDR1 and CDR2 sequences are SGHTA and FQGNSA. This CDR3 reads CASSAGTRKTQYF. CDR3 in DNA: TGTGCCAGCAGCGCCGGGACTAGAAAGACCCAGTACTTC.

V is TRBV5-4 and J is TRBJ2-7, with a weak D call TRBD1 (6 bases). The CDR3 loop spans 15 amino acids. CDR1 SGHNT and CDR2 YYREEE come from the germline V gene (reference sequence). The germline V and J ends were trimmed by 0 bases and 0 bases, with 10 bases remaining between them. As DNA, the CDR3 is TGTGCCAGCAGCTTGGGACAGGAGAGCTCCTACGAGCAGTACTTC. Its translation: CASSLGQESSYEQYF.

The CDR3 sequence is CASSLREGAGETQYF. Written as DNA, the CDR3 is TGCGCCAGCAGCTTAAGGGAGGGTGCGGGAGAGACCCAGTACTTC. V usage is TRBV5-1 and J usage is TRBJ2-5, with 7 bases that match TRBD2. With 2 bases clipped from V and 4 bases from J, the junction kept 8 bases outside the gene matches. This CDR3 spans 15 amino acids. The V gene's germline CDR1 is SGHRS and CDR2 YFSETQ.

This clonotype occurred many times. The chain links TRBV11-2 to TRBJ2-1; TRBD1 or TRBD2 may be the D gene (5 bases each). The CDR3 runs to 14 residues. Germline V CDR1 and CDR2: SGHAT, FQNNGV. The V and J ends lost 0 bases and 9 bases respectively, with 12 bases between them. The DNA for the CDR3 is TGTGCCAGCAGCTTAGAGGGCAGGGACGGTGAGCAGTTCTTC. Translation gives CASSLEGRDGEQFF. The full variable domain, its missing parts supplied by reference TRBV11-2 and TRBJ2-1, is EAGVAQSPRYKIIEKRQSVAFWCNPISGHATLYWYQQILGQGPKLLIQFQNNGVVDDSQLPKDRFSAERLKGVDSTLKIQPAKLEDSAVYLCASSLEGRDGEQFFGPGTRLTVL.

This clonotype was recorded at least ten times. The V call is TRBV7-9, the J call TRBJ1-2; tentative D call: TRBD1 (5 bases). The CDR3 has 12 residues. Germline CDR1 is SEHNR and CDR2 is FQNEAQ (reference sequence). Trimming shortened V by 8 bases and J by 7 bases, and 14 bases separated the two germline ends. The CDR3 spells CASSAAGFGYTF. CDR3 DNA: TGTGCCAGCTCGGCGGCAGGGTTTGGCTACACCTTC.

V usage is TRBV6-5 and J usage is TRBJ2-7, with a weak D call TRBD1 (5 bases). Trimming shortened V by 2 bases and J by 6 bases, and 17 bases separated the two germline ends. This CDR3 has 15 residues. Germline values: CDR1 MNHEY, CDR2 SVGAGI. The CDR3 region is CASSYGGHTGLEQYF. Written as DNA, the CDR3 is TGTGCCAGCAGTTACGGCGGACACACGGGTCTCGAGCAGTACTTC.

At least ten counts were recorded for this clonotype. This sequence joins TRBV4-3 and TRBJ2-2; D is possibly TRBD1 or TRBD2 (5 bases each). The ends were cut back, 1 base at V and 8 bases at J, with 11 bases in the middle. Germline CDR1 reads LGHNA; CDR2 reads YSLEER. The CDR3 consists of 14 residues. CDR3 DNA sequence: TGCGCCAGCAGCCAAGCGGGACGAGGGGGGGAGCTGTTTTTT. This translates into CASSQAGRGGELFF.

This clonotype was seen repeatedly, ten times or more. The chain couples TRBV14 to TRBJ2-1, with 14 bases aligning to TRBD2. Germline loops: CDR1 SGHDN, CDR2 FVKESK. The CDR3 totals 18 residues. Trimming at V came to 5 bases and at J to 10 bases, leaving 16 bases not matched to a gene. In nucleotides, the CDR3 is TGTGCCAGCAGCAGTGAACTCGGGACTAGCGGGAGAAAAATGGAGCAGTTCTTC. Amino acid sequence: CASSSELGTSGRKMEQFF.